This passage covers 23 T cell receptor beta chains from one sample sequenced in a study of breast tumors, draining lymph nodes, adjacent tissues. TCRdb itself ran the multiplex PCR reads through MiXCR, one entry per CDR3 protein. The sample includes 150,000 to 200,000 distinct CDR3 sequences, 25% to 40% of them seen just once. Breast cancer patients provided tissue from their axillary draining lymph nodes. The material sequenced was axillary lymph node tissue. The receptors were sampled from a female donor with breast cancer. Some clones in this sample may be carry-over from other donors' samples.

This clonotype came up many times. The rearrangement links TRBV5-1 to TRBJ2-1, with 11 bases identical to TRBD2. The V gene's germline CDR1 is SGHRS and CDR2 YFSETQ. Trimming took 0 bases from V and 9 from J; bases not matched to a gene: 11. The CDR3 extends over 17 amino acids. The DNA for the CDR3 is TGCGCCAGCAGCTTGGCCCCTAGCGGGAGGTCTTTGCGTGAGCAGTTCTTC. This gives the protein CASSLAPSGRSLREQFF. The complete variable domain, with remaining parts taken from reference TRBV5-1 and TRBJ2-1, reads KAGVTQTPRYLIKTRGQQVTLSCSPISGHRSVSWYQQTPGQGLQFLFEYFSETQRNKGNFPGRFSGRQFSNSRSEMNVSTLELGDSALYLCASSLAPSGRSLREQFFGPGTRLTVL.

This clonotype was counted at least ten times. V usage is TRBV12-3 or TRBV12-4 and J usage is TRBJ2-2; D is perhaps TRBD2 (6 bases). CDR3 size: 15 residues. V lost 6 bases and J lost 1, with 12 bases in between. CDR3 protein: CASRYSGWNTGELFF. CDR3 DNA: TGTGCCAGCAGGTATAGCGGATGGAACACCGGGGAGCTGTTTTTT.

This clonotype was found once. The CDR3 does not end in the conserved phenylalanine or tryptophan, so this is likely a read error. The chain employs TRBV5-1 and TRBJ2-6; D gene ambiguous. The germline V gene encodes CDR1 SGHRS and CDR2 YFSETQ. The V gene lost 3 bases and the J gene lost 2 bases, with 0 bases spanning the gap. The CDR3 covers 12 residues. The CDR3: CASSSGANVLTD. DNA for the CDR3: TGCGCCAGCAGCTCTGGGGCCAACGTCCTGACTGAC.

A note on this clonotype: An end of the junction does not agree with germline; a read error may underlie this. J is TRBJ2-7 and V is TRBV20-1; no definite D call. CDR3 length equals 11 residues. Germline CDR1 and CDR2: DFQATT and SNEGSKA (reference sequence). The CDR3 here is CSASSGYEQSF. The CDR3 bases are TGCAGTGCTAGTTCCGGCTACGAGCAGTCCTTC.

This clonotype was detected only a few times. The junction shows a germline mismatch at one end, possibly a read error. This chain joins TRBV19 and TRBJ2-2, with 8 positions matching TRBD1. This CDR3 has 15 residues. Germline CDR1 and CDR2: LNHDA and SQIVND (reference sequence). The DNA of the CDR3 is TGTGCCAGTAGTATACAGGGGGCACCCACCGGGGAGCTGTCTTTT. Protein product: CASSIQGAPTGELSF.

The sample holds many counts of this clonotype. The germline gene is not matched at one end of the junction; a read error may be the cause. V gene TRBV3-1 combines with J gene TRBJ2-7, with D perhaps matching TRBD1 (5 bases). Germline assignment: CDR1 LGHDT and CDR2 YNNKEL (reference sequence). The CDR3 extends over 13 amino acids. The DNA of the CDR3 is TGCGCCAGCAGCCAAGGCCAGGGCTACGAGCAGTACTTC. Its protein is CASSQGQGYEQYF.

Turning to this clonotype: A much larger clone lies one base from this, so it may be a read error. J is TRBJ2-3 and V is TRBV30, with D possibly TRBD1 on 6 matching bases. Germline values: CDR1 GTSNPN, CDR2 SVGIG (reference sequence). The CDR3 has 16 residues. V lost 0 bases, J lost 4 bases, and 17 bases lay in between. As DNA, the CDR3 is TGTGCCTGGAGTGTAGGGATTACAGGGCGCGCAGATACGCAGTATTTT. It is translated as CAWSVGITGRADTQYF.

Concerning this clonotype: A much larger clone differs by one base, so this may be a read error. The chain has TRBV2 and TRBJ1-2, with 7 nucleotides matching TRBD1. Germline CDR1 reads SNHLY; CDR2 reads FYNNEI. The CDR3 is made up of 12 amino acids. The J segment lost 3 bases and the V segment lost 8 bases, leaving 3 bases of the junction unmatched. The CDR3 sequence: CASGDSYYGYTF. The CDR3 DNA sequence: TGTGCCAGCGGGGACAGTTACTATGGCTACACCTTC.

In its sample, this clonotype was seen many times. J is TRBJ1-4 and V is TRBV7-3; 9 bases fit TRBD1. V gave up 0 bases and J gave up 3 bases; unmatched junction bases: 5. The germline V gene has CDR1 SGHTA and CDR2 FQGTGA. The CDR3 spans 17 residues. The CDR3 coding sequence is TGTGCCAGCAGCTTAACGGGGGGACAGGGACCTAATGAAAAACTGTTTTTT. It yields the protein CASSLTGGQGPNEKLFF. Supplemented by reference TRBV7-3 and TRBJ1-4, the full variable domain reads GAGVSQTPSNKVTEKGKYVELRCDPISGHTALYWYRQSLGQGPEFLIYFQGTGAADDSGLPNDRFFAVRPEGSVSTLKIQRTERGDSAVYLCASSLTGGQGPNEKLFFGSGTQLSVL.

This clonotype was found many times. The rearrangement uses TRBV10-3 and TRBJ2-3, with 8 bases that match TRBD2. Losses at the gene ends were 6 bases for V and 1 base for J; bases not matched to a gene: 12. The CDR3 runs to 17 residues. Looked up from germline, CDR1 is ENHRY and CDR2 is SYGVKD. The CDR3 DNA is TGTGCCATCAGGGGGGCTCGTGCGGGGGGTCGCACAGATACGCAGTATTTT. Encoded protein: CAIRGARAGGRTDTQYF.

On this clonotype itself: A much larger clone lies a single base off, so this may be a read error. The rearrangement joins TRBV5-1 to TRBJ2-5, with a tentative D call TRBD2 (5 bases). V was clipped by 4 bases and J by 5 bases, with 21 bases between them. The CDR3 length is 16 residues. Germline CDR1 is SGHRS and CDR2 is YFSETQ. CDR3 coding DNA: TGCGCCAGCAGCCCCCCCAGGCGGGTTCATTATGAGACCCAGTACTTC. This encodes CASSPPRRVHYETQYF.

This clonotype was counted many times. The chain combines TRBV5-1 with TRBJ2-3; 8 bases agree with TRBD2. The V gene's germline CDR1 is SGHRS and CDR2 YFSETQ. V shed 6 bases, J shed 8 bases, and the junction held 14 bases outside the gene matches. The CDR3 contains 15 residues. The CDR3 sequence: CASKGHSGIVVTQYF. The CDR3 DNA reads TGCGCCAGCAAGGGACATAGCGGGATAGTAGTTACGCAGTATTTT.

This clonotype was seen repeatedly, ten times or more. CDR3 DNA: TGCAGCGGATGGGCCGCTTACAATGAGCAGTTCTTC. The encoded protein is CSGWAAYNEQFF. The rearrangement joins TRBV29-1 to TRBJ2-1; D gene unclear. Germline V CDR1 and CDR2: SQVTM, ANQGSEA. V lost 7 bases, J lost 4 bases, and 11 bases lay in between. This CDR3 spans 12 amino acids.

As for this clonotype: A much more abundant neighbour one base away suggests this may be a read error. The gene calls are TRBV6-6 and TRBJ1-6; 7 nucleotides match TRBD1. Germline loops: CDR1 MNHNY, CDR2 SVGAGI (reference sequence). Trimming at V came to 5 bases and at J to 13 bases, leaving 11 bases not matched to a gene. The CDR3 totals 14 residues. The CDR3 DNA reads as TGTGCCAGCAGTCACCGGGACAGAAATTTCCCCCTCCACTTT. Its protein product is CASSHRDRNFPLHF.

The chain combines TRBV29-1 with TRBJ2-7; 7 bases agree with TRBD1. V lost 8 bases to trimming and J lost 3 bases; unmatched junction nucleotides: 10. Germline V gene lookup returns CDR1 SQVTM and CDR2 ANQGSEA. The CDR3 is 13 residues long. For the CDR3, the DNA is TGCAGCCGTACAGGGGCTGTGCTCTACGAGCAGTACTTC. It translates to CSRTGAVLYEQYF.

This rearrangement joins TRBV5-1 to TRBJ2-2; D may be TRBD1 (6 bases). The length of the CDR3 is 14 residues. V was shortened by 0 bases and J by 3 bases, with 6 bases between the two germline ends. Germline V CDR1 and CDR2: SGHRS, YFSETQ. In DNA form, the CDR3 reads TGCGCCAGCAGCTTGGGGACAGACACCGGGGAGCTGTTTTTT. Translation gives CASSLGTDTGELFF.

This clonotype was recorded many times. This CDR3 reads CASSLALGLGGTDTQYF. The CDR3 region has the DNA TGTGCCAGCAGCTTAGCGTTGGGCCTGGGGGGCACAGATACGCAGTATTTT. This chain joins TRBV7-6 and TRBJ2-3, with D perhaps being TRBD1 or TRBD2 (5 bases each). With 0 bases removed from V and 1 base from J, the gap between germline ends came to 14 bases. Germline CDR1 and CDR2: SGHVS and FNYEAQ. The CDR3 loop spans 17 amino acids.

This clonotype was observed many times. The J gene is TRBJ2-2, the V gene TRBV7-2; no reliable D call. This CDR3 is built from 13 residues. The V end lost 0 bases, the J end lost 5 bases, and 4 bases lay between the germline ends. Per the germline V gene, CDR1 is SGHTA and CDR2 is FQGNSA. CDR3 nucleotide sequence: TGTGCCAGCAGCTTAGCATTTACCGGGGAGCTGTTTTTT. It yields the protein CASSLAFTGELFF.

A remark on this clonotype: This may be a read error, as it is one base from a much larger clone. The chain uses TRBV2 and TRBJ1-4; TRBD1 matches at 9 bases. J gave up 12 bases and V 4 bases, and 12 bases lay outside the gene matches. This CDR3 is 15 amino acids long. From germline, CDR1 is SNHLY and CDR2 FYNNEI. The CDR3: CASSVDRGISEELFF. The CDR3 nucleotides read TGTGCCAGCAGTGTAGACAGGGGGATTTCCGAAGAACTGTTTTTT.

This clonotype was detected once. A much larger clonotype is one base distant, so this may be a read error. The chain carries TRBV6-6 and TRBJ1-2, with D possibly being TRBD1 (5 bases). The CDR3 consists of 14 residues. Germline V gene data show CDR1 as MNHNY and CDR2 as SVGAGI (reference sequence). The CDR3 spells CAGSYGRGGYGYTF. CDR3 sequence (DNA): TGTGCCGGCAGTTACGGGAGGGGAGGCTATGGCTACACCTTC.

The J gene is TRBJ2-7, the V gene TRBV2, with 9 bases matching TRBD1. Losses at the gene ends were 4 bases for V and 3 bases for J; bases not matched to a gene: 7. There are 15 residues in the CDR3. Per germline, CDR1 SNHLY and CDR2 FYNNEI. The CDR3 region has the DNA TGTGCCAGCAGTGGCGGGGACAGGGAGTTCTACGAGCAGTACTTC. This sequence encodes CASSGGDREFYEQYF.

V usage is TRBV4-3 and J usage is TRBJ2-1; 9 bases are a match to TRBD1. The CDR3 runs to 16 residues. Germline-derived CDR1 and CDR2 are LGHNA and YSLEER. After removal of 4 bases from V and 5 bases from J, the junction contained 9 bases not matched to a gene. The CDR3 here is CASSPRGDREHNEQFF. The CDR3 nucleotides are TGCGCCAGCAGCCCTAGGGGGGACAGGGAGCACAATGAGCAGTTCTTC.

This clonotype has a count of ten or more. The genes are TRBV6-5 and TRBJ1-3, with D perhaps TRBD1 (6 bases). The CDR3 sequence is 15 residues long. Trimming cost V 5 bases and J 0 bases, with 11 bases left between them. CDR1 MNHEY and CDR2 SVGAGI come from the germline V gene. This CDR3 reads CASSGDTNSGNTIYF. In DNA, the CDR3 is TGTGCCAGCAGTGGGGACACGAACTCTGGAAACACCATATATTTT.